The source of this TCR beta chain is a study of Ad26.COV2.S vaccination and SARS-CoV-2 variants. Study background: Into the muscle, Ad26.COV2.S was dosed once or twice, 56 days apart.

The ends were cut back, 4 bases at V and 7 bases at J, with 13 bases in the middle. CDR3 length equals 14 residues. Germline loops: CDR1 SGHTA, CDR2 FQGNSA. On this clone itself: The antigen is unknown.

Specified treatment: 15 to 20 received Ad26.COV2.S at low or high dose, single or two shots; 5 received placebo; per-sample allocation not given. Sampling occurred on day 63 after the first vaccine or placebo injection. The assay was immunoSEQ multiplex PCR, and TCRdb's table has in-frame clones only and misses some. The sample holds roughly 400,000 clones, 90% seen once. Overall study results and limits: Non-spike TCR breadth showed similarity between vaccine and placebo recipients.

The origin of this receptor is a person between 18 and 59 years old who received the Ad26.COV2.S COVID-19 vaccine or a placebo. The chain has TRBV7-2 and TRBJ2-2, with D perhaps given as TRBD1 or TRBD2 (5 bases each). The source material was peripheral blood, sampled in a trial of Ad26.COV2.S vaccine versus placebo. The CDR3 region has the DNA TGTGCCAGCAGCTCGGGACCTTCTATCGGGGAGCTGTTTTTT. Amino acid sequence: CASSSGPSIGELFF.